This record concerns one T cell receptor (beta chain) sequence. The data derive from a study of cytomegalovirus exposure and HLA in healthy donors. This CDR3 spans 15 amino acids. Germline-derived CDR1 and CDR2 are SGHNT and YYREEE (reference sequence). V lost 7 bases, J lost 2 bases, and 8 bases stayed unmatched. The study ran its PCR with 60 Vbeta and 13 Jbeta primers. Profiled with immunoSEQ multiplex PCR; TCRdb holds only in-frame clones, not every one. This table has over 60,000 clones, around 76% appearing once. The clonotype originates from a man aged 18 to 30 in good health and CMV-seronegative. This sequence joins TRBV5-4 and TRBJ2-5, with 10 bases aligning to TRBD2. Sequencing was carried out using PBMCs. This CDR3 is CASAPGLAQQETQYF. CDR3 nucleotide sequence: TGTGCCAGCGCCCCGGGACTAGCGCAACAAGAGACCCAGTACTTC.